The 26 T cell receptor beta chains below were found in one sample sequenced in a study of graft-versus-host responses after intestinal transplantation. Method: immunoSEQ multiplex PCR; TCRdb's copy keeps in-frame clones and lacks some. The repertoire has about 97,000 clones, 90% of them found once; the top ten carry 15% to 20%. Material: PBMCs, obtained 450 to 480 days after intestinal transplant. The receptors stem from a human patient who received an intestinal transplant, so some T cells may come from the graft donor.

The chain employs TRBV19 and TRBJ1-2; D gene ambiguous. The CDR3 sequence is 15 residues long. Germline CDR1 LNHDA, CDR2 SQIVND (reference sequence). Trimming pared 4 bases from V and 2 bases from J, leaving 14 bases between. CDR3 in DNA: TGTGCCAGTAGTAAGAATAACAGCCCCAACTATGGCTACACCTTC. Translation: CASSKNNSPNYGYTF.

As concerns this clone: A read error may account for a junction end that differs from germline. The CDR3 DNA reads as TGTACCAGCAGCCCAGGCGGGGGGAACAATCAGCCCCAGCATTTT. Translating gives CTSSPGGGNNQPQHF. The genes are TRBV7-6 and TRBJ1-5; the D gene is possibly TRBD1 (5 bases). The CDR3 consists of 15 residues. The V gene's germline CDR1 is SGHVS and CDR2 FNYEAQ.

The chain couples TRBV4-2 to TRBJ2-2; 7 bases fit TRBD1. The germline gives CDR1 LGHNA, CDR2 YNFKEQ. CDR3 length: 17 residues. Trimming at V came to 1 base and at J to 4 bases, leaving 9 bases not matched to a gene. The CDR3 here is CASSQGGQTTRTGELFF. CDR3 sequence (DNA): TGTGCCAGCAGCCAAGGGGGACAGACAACCCGCACCGGGGAGCTGTTTTTT.

The chain carries TRBV18 and TRBJ2-7; D is perhaps TRBD2 (6 bases). The CDR3 length is 13 residues. The V gene's germline CDR1 is KGHSH and CDR2 LQKENI. Trimming removed 5 bases from V and 3 bases from J, with 11 bases in between. In DNA form, the CDR3 reads TGTGCCAGCTCAGGGGGGACCTTCTACGAGCAGTACTTC. Protein: CASSGGTFYEQYF.

This chain connects TRBV7-3 to TRBJ1-1, with D unclear. V lost 4 bases and J 2 bases, leaving 2 bases between the germline ends. The length of the CDR3 is 11 residues. Looked up from germline, CDR1 is SGHTA and CDR2 is FQGTGA. The CDR3, as DNA: TGTGCCAGCAGCTCAAACACTGAAGCTTTCTTT. Its protein product is CASSSNTEAFF.

The chain recombines TRBV11-2 with TRBJ1-1; D remains unclear. Germline CDR1 SGHAT, CDR2 FQNNGV. CDR3 length equals 14 residues. V was cut by 3 bases and J by 0 bases, with 8 bases left in between. The DNA of the CDR3 is TGTGCCAGCAGCTTTGCGGGTTTGAACACTGAAGCTTTCTTT. Encoded protein: CASSFAGLNTEAFF.

The rearrangement joins TRBV5-4 to TRBJ2-1; D is unresolved. Trimming removed 5 bases from V and 0 bases from J, with 9 bases in between. CDR1 is SGHNT, CDR2 YYREEE, per germline (reference sequence). The CDR3 totals 14 residues. CDR3 coding DNA: TGTGCCAGCAGAATCGATAGCTCCTACAATGAGCAGTTCTTC. Encoded protein: CASRIDSSYNEQFF. Filled out from reference TRBV5-4 and TRBJ2-1, the complete variable domain reads ETGVTQSPTHLIKTRGQQVTLRCSSQSGHNTVSWYQQALGQGPQFIFQYYREEENGRGNFPPRFSGLQFPNYSSELNVNALELDDSALYLCASRIDSSYNEQFFGPGTRLTVL.

Turning to this clone: One end of the junction varies from germline; a read error may be responsible. This same CDR3 is encoded by further DNA sequences in the sample. V usage is TRBV11-2 and J usage is TRBJ1-4; no reliable D call. Germline values: CDR1 SGHAT, CDR2 FQNNGV. The CDR3 extends over 13 amino acids. The CDR3 nucleotides are TGTGCCAGCAGCTTAGATGGGTTCCAAAAACTGTTCTTT. Protein sequence: CASSLDGFQKLFF.

The gene calls are TRBV5-4 and TRBJ2-1, with D perhaps being TRBD1 or TRBD2 (5 bases each). In germline, CDR1 is SGHNT, CDR2 YYREEE (reference sequence). The length of the CDR3 is 14 residues. V lost 0 bases to trimming and J lost 10 bases, with 14 bases between them. CDR3 coding DNA: TGTGCCAGCAGCTTGGACGGGGCCCCAAGGGAGCAGTTCTTC. Its protein product is CASSLDGAPREQFF.

For this clone: The same CDR3 arises from other DNA sequences in this sample as well. This chain connects TRBV5-1 to TRBJ2-6; D possibly corresponds to TRBD1 (5 bases). The CDR3 covers 15 residues. The V end lost 4 bases, the J end lost 4 bases, and 12 bases lay between the germline ends. Germline V CDR1 and CDR2: SGHRS, YFSETQ. In DNA form, the CDR3 reads TGCGCCAGCAGCCCCACAGGAGCGGGGGCCAACGTCCTGACTTTC. It is translated as CASSPTGAGANVLTF.

The CDR3 coding sequence is TGTGCCAGTAGCCAACAGGGGCTGCGCACTGAAGCTTTCTTT. It specifies CASSQQGLRTEAFF. This chain joins TRBV19 and TRBJ1-1; 7 positions agree with TRBD1. The germline V gene has CDR1 LNHDA and CDR2 SQIVND (reference sequence). The junction had 8 bases not matched to a gene; V was cut back by 6 bases and J by 4 bases. This CDR3 has 14 amino acids.

CDR3 DNA sequence: TGTGCCAGCAGCCGAGGACTAGCGGGGGACACAGATACGCAGTATTTT. This encodes CASSRGLAGDTDTQYF. The V gene is TRBV5-8, the J gene TRBJ2-3; 13 bases fit TRBD2. Germline trimming cut 4 bases from V and 2 bases from J; bases unmatched to any gene: 4. CDR1 and CDR2 (germline): SGHTS, YDEGEE. The CDR3 runs to 16 residues.

The V call is TRBV18, the J call TRBJ1-5; D is undetermined. CDR1 and CDR2 from the germline V gene are KGHSH and LQKENI. This CDR3 comprises 13 residues. V shed 6 bases and J shed 4 bases, with 10 bases lying between them. The CDR3 sequence is CASSSDKNQPQHF. The CDR3 DNA sequence: TGTGCCAGCTCGTCGGATAAAAATCAGCCCCAGCATTTT.

The chain has TRBV7-3 and TRBJ2-3, with D maybe TRBD2 (5 bases). Trimming shortened V by 3 bases and J by 4 bases, and 8 bases separated the two germline ends. The CDR3 has 13 amino acids. CDR1 SGHTA and CDR2 FQGTGA come from the germline V gene. The CDR3, as DNA: TGTGCCAGCAGCTTGAGGGCCCCAGATACGCAGTATTTT. Residues: CASSLRAPDTQYF. Filled out from reference TRBV7-3 and TRBJ2-3, the complete variable domain reads GAGVSQTPSNKVTEKGKYVELRCDPISGHTALYWYRQSLGQGPEFLIYFQGTGAADDSGLPNDRFFAVRPEGSVSTLKIQRTERGDSAVYLCASSLRAPDTQYFGPGTRLTVL.

In this sample, this clone turned up once. The rearrangement links TRBV9 to TRBJ2-2; D perhaps matches TRBD2 (7 bases). Trimming took 0 bases from V and 4 from J, leaving 13 bases between them. Germline CDR1 is SGDLS and CDR2 is YYNGEE. CDR3 length equals 16 residues. CDR3 residues: CASSVVTGGPTGELFF. CDR3 DNA: TGTGCCAGCAGCGTAGTAACGGGGGGCCCCACCGGGGAGCTGTTTTTT.

This clone came up once. The genes are TRBV7-9 and TRBJ1-6; tentatively, D is TRBD1 (6 bases). Per germline, CDR1 SEHNR and CDR2 FQNEAQ (reference sequence). Trimming removed 1 base from V and 7 bases from J, with 8 bases in between. This CDR3 region has 14 residues. CDR3 sequence (DNA): TGTGCCAGCAGCTTAGGGACAGACAATTCACCCCTCCACTTT. Protein product: CASSLGTDNSPLHF.

The rearrangement links TRBV11-2 to TRBJ1-5, with 7 positions matching TRBD1. The CDR3 has 15 residues. The junction had 11 bases not matched to a gene; V was cut back by 5 bases and J by 7 bases. The germline V gene has CDR1 SGHAT and CDR2 FQNNGV. CDR3 nucleotide sequence: TGTGCCAGCAGCCCCGTGGTAGGGGGCAGGCAGCCCCAGCATTTT. Translation: CASSPVVGGRQPQHF.

In DNA form, the CDR3 reads TGTGCCAGCAGGGATGCCACTTTCTACGAGCAGTACTTC. This encodes CASRDATFYEQYF. The chain has TRBV5-5 and TRBJ2-7; D unclear. The germline CDR1 and CDR2 sequences are SGHKS and YYEKEE (reference sequence). The CDR3 is 13 residues long. V was shortened by 5 bases and J by 3 bases, with 12 bases between the two germline ends.

This clone was observed a single time. The V gene is TRBV15, the J gene TRBJ2-5; the match to TRBD1 covers 7 bases. The J call may be faulty, since TRBJ2-7 better matches the DNA end. CDR1 is LNHNV and CDR2 is YYDKDF in the germline V gene (reference sequence). This CDR3 region has 15 residues. The CDR3 reads CATSRSRTGSYEQYF. The CDR3 DNA follows: TGTGCCACCAGCAGATCCCGGACAGGATCCTACGAGCAGTACTTC.

As for this clone: The same CDR3 is also encoded by other DNA sequences in this sample. The rearrangement uses TRBV6-1 and TRBJ2-7; D ambiguous. Germline-derived CDR1 and CDR2 are MNHNS and SASEGT. V was clipped by 8 bases and J by 1 base, with 15 bases between them. This CDR3 has 14 amino acids. CDR3 sequence reads: CASVEHALSYEQYF. The CDR3 DNA follows: TGTGCCAGCGTAGAACATGCACTATCCTACGAGCAGTACTTC.

This clone was counted a single time. V and J are TRBV9 and TRBJ2-2; D remains ambiguous. With 1 base removed from V and 5 bases from J, the gap between germline ends came to 3 bases. Germline V lookup: CDR1 SGDLS, CDR2 YYNGEE. This CDR3 contains 12 residues. CDR3 DNA: TGTGCCAGCAGCGTACGAACCGGGGAGCTGTTTTTT. Amino acids: CASSVRTGELFF.

V gene TRBV9 combines with J gene TRBJ1-1; no definite D call. The V end was cut by 0 bases, the J end by 1 base, with 10 bases between. The CDR3 loop spans 15 amino acids. Germline-derived CDR1 and CDR2 are SGDLS and YYNGEE. The CDR3 DNA reads as TGTGCCAGCAGCGTAGTGGAGGTAGGGAACACTGAAGCTTTCTTT. Encoded protein: CASSVVEVGNTEAFF.

The rearrangement links TRBV5-5 to TRBJ1-3; TRBD1 agrees at 7 bases. CDR1 is SGHKS, CDR2 YYEKEE, per germline (reference sequence). V trimming: 4 bases; J trimming: 2 bases; junction bases outside the gene matches: 6. The CDR3 is 15 residues long. The CDR3 coding sequence is TGTGCCAGCAGCATCGGACAGGACGCTGGAAACACCATATATTTT. It yields the protein CASSIGQDAGNTIYF.

The V and J genes are TRBV19 and TRBJ1-1; D is unclear. Germline CDR1 LNHDA, CDR2 SQIVND (reference sequence). V lost 1 base, J lost 3 bases, and 6 bases lay in between. The CDR3 runs to 13 residues. For the CDR3, the DNA is TGTGCCAGTAGTATAGCACTGTACACTGAAGCTTTCTTT. This codes for CASSIALYTEAFF.

The chain links TRBV6-1 to TRBJ2-7; TRBD2 matches at 8 bases. V trimming: 0 bases; J trimming: 6 bases; junction bases outside the gene matches: 19. CDR1 is MNHNS, CDR2 SASEGT, per germline. The CDR3 extends over 19 amino acids. The CDR3 DNA is TGTGCCAGCAGTGAAGCGCGGGGCGCGGGGGGCTGGTTCGGGGGCGAGCAGTACTTC. This sequence encodes CASSEARGAGGWFGGEQYF.

The table lists this clone with a count of one. The J gene is TRBJ1-1, the V gene TRBV10-2; no clear D gene. Per the germline V gene, CDR1 is WSHSY and CDR2 is SAAADI. Trimming took off 4 bases at V and 0 bases at J, with 6 bases between the two ends. This CDR3 region has 13 residues. The CDR3, as DNA: TGCGCCAGCAGTGCGAACCTGAACACTGAAGCTTTCTTT. Protein sequence: CASSANLNTEAFF.